These 17 T cell receptor beta chains originate from one sample sequenced in a study of Ad26.COV2.S vaccination and SARS-CoV-2 variants. Indicated treatment: around 19 received Ad26.COV2.S at low or high dose, single or two shots; 5 received placebo; per-sample allocation not given. Sampling took place 63 days after the first vaccine or placebo injection. The table came from immunoSEQ multiplex PCR; TCRdb's copy has only in-frame clones and leaves some out. The data contain approximately 480,000 clones, 70% to 90% of them singletons. The sample consisted of peripheral blood, taken in a trial of Ad26.COV2.S vaccine versus placebo. These receptors were taken from a person between 18 and 60 years old who received the Ad26.COV2.S COVID-19 vaccine or a placebo.

The J gene is TRBJ2-6, the V gene TRBV5-6; perhaps D is TRBD1 or TRBD2 (5 bases each). The CDR3 sequence is 18 residues long. Germline CDR1 reads SGHDT; CDR2 reads YYEEEE. With 1 base removed from V and 2 bases from J, the gap between germline ends came to 16 bases. The CDR3 DNA reads as TGTGCCAGCAGCTTGTTGAGGGGCTTTTCTCCTGGGGCCAACGTCCTGACTTTC. Protein: CASSLLRGFSPGANVLTF.

The chain employs TRBV28 and TRBJ1-1; a weak D match, TRBD1 (6 bases). CDR3 size: 13 residues. Deletions cut 5 bases from V and 8 bases from J, with 15 bases between. Germline-derived CDR1 and CDR2 are MDHEN and SYDVKM. The CDR3 is CASSLGDKNEAFF. DNA for the CDR3: TGTGCCAGCAGTCTGGGGGACAAAAACGAAGCTTTCTTT.

The gene calls are TRBV6-5 and TRBJ1-2; 7 bases agree with TRBD1. The CDR3 covers 14 residues. The ends lost 7 bases at V and 3 bases at J; junction bases unmatched: 8. CDR1 is MNHEY, CDR2 SVGAGI, per germline. CDR3 loop: CASTEGALHYGYTF. DNA of the CDR3: TGTGCCAGCACCGAGGGGGCGCTTCACTATGGCTACACCTTC.

The gene calls are TRBV6-5 and TRBJ1-1; a possible D gene is TRBD1 (5 bases). From germline, CDR1 is MNHEY and CDR2 SVGAGI. The length of the CDR3 is 15 residues. V lost 6 bases, J lost 10 bases, and 24 bases lay in between. CDR3 bases: TGTGCCAGCAGGCCCGGGGGGACCCCTAATTATGCAGCTTTCTTT. Its protein is CASRPGGTPNYAAFF.

J is TRBJ2-7 and V is TRBV5-3, with 7 bases aligning to TRBD2. TRBV5-3 is assigned to the ORF class and has an uncertain function. The V segment lost 5 bases and the J segment 1 base; nucleotides outside the gene matches: 9. The CDR3 is 15 amino acids. The CDR3 bases are TGTGCCAGAAGTTTCGGGGGGTCTAGGTCCTACGAGCAGTACTTC. Protein sequence: CARSFGGSRSYEQYF.

This rearrangement joins TRBV13 to TRBJ2-7; D is perhaps TRBD1 (6 bases). The CDR3 runs to 16 residues. V was cut by 5 bases and J by 4 bases, with 21 bases left in between. CDR1 PRHDT and CDR2 FYEKMQ come from the germline V gene (reference sequence). The CDR3 protein is CASSPTPADRRYEQYF. CDR3 DNA sequence: TGTGCCAGCAGCCCAACCCCCGCTGACAGGCGATACGAGCAGTACTTC.

V and J are TRBV5-4 and TRBJ2-3, with TRBD2 matching over 10 bases. The V gene's germline CDR1 is SGHNT and CDR2 YYREEE (reference sequence). The CDR3 spans 17 residues. V was clipped by 3 bases and J by 4 bases; unmatched bases: 11. Here the CDR3 reads CASSSGLLSGRPDTQYF. The CDR3, as DNA: TGTGCCAGCAGCTCAGGGTTACTTAGCGGGAGGCCAGATACGCAGTATTTT.

The chain carries TRBV5-4 and TRBJ1-2; 7 nucleotides match TRBD1. V lost 1 base, J lost 6 bases, and 3 bases stayed unmatched. Germline CDR1 SGHNT, CDR2 YYREEE (reference sequence). The CDR3 is 13 residues long. This CDR3 reads CASSLTGAHGYTF. DNA for the CDR3: TGTGCCAGCAGCTTGACAGGGGCGCATGGCTACACCTTC.

This chain joins TRBV6-5 and TRBJ1-3; no definite D call. The V end was cut by 5 bases, the J end by 0 bases, with 11 bases between. Germline V gene sequence: CDR1 MNHEY, CDR2 SVGAGI. This CDR3 has 15 amino acids. The CDR3 DNA sequence: TGTGCCAGCAGTAATAACCTAAACTCTGGAAACACCATATATTTT. It is translated as CASSNNLNSGNTIYF.

The chain joins TRBV27 to TRBJ2-2, with 11 bases lining up with TRBD2. Germline V CDR1 and CDR2: MNHEY, SMNVEV (reference sequence). CDR3 size: 16 residues. V was clipped by 7 bases and J by 4 bases; unmatched bases: 8. The CDR3 sequence is CASTTLAGVSTGELFF. The CDR3 nucleotides are TGTGCCAGCACCACACTAGCGGGAGTGAGCACCGGGGAGCTGTTTTTT.

The V gene is TRBV4-3, the J gene TRBJ2-1; 7 nucleotides line up with TRBD2. With 0 bases clipped from V and 4 bases from J, the junction kept 9 bases outside the gene matches. Germline CDR1 reads LGHNA; CDR2 reads YSLEER. This CDR3 has 17 amino acids. In DNA, the CDR3 is TGCGCCAGCAGCCAAGATCCTAGGAGCGGGACGTACAATGAGCAGTTCTTC. The encoded protein is CASSQDPRSGTYNEQFF.

This chain uses TRBV28 with TRBJ1-1; unclear D gene. The CDR3 sequence is 13 residues long. Germline-derived CDR1 and CDR2 are MDHEN and SYDVKM. Trimming shortened V by 6 bases and J by 4 bases, and 12 bases separated the two germline ends. Written as DNA, the CDR3 is TGTGCCAGCAGAATCAACGTGGTCACTGAAGCTTTCTTT. Translation: CASRINVVTEAFF.

J is TRBJ1-1 and V is TRBV11-3, with D hard to call. Looked up from germline, CDR1 is SGHNT and CDR2 is YENEEA. This CDR3 has 13 amino acids. Trimming cost V 5 bases and J 6 bases, with 13 bases left between them. CDR3 sequence reads: CASSIGPRSEAFF. The CDR3 DNA reads as TGTGCCAGCAGCATAGGGCCCCGCTCTGAAGCTTTCTTT.

V usage is TRBV19 and J usage is TRBJ1-2; 9 bases fit TRBD1. The CDR3 totals 15 residues. Unmatched junction bases numbered 10, after V lost 6 bases and J lost 5 bases. Germline-derived CDR1 and CDR2 are LNHDA and SQIVND (reference sequence). In DNA, the CDR3 is TGTGCCAGTAGGAAAGACAGGGGGACGCGGTATGGCTACACCTTC. Translation gives CASRKDRGTRYGYTF.

V usage is TRBV7-2 and J usage is TRBJ1-2; D may be TRBD1 (5 bases). This CDR3 comprises 15 residues. CDR1 and CDR2 from the germline V gene are SGHTA and FQGNSA. The ends were cut back, 4 bases at V and 4 bases at J, with 16 bases in the middle. The CDR3 nucleotides read TGTGCCAGCAGCTACCTTTCCGACAGCCGCTATGGCTACACCTTC. Translated, it gives CASSYLSDSRYGYTF.

This chain links TRBV7-9 with TRBJ2-5, with TRBD2 matching over 15 bases. J lost 4 bases, V lost 0 bases, and 0 bases had no gene match. The CDR3 covers 16 residues. The germline CDR1 and CDR2 sequences are SEHNR and FQNEAQ (reference sequence). The CDR3 nucleotides read TGTGCCAGCAGCTTAGCGGGACTAGCGGGAGGAGAGACCCAGTACTTC. Translation: CASSLAGLAGGETQYF.

This sequence joins TRBV4-3 and TRBJ2-6, with no clear D. Between the trimmed V and J ends, which lost 4 bases and 0 bases, there was a span of 7 bases. This CDR3 is built from 15 residues. From germline, CDR1 is LGHNA and CDR2 YSLEER. The CDR3 sequence is CASSRDGSGANVLTF. The CDR3 coding sequence is TGCGCCAGCAGCCGTGACGGCTCTGGGGCCAACGTCCTGACTTTC.